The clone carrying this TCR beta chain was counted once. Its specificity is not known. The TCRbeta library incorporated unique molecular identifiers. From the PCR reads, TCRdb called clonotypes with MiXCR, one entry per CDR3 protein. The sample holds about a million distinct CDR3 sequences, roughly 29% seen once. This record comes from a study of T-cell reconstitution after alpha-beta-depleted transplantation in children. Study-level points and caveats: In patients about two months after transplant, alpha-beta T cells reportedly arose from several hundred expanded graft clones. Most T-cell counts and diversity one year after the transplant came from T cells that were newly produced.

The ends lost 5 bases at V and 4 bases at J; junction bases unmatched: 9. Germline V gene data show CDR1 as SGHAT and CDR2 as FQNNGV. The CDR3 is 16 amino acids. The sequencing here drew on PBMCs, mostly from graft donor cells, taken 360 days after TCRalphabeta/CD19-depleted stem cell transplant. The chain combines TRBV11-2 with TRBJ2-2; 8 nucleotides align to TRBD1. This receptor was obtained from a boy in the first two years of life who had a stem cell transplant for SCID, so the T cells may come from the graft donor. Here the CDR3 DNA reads TGTGCCAGCAGCACGTGGACAGGGATCGGCACCGGGGAGCTGTTTTTT. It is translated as CASSTWTGIGTGELFF.